This T cell receptor beta chain derives from a study of blood T cell repertoires in COVID-19. The length of the CDR3 is 18 residues. CDR1 SGDLS and CDR2 YYNGEE come from the germline V gene. V shed 0 bases and J 4 bases; nucleotides not matched to a gene: 8. The data were produced by immunoSEQ multiplex PCR, yet TCRdb's version contains in-frame clones alone and is incomplete. Among 95,000 to 150,000 clones, approximately 80% were seen once, and the ten largest hold 3.5% to 5.5%. The sequenced sample was peripheral blood. The sequence was obtained from a woman in her seventies with acute or convalescent COVID-19. This chain uses TRBV9 with TRBJ1-3; TRBD1 agrees at 12 bases. This CDR3 reads CASSVDSGTGGFGNTIYF. The CDR3 DNA reads as TGTGCCAGCAGCGTAGACTCCGGGACAGGGGGCTTCGGAAACACCATATATTTT.